This is a list of T cell receptor beta chains from one sample in a study of blood T cells in healthy people across ages. TCRdb passed the 5' RACE reads through MiXCR, listing each CDR3 protein once. The sample has around 1.5 million distinct CDR3 sequences, approximately 59% seen once. The sample comprised blood. These receptors all stem from a man aged 18 to 30 in good health. CDR3s include the opening cysteine and the closing phenylalanine or tryptophan. D genes are given only for firm matches. Clone size is not always given. Where it is, it says once, few, many or a class for expanded clones.

CSARGGSYEQYF	TGCAGCGCCCGAGGGGGCTCCTACGAGCAGTACTTC	-	TRBV20-1	TRBJ2-7	many
CASRQTGVDQPQHF	TGTGCCAGCAGACAGACAGGGGTGGATCAGCCCCAGCATTTT	TRBD1	TRBV25-1	TRBJ1-5	-
CASSKKGVTPSGYTF	TGTGCCAGCAGCAAGAAGGGTGTGACGCCCTCCGGCTACACCTTC	-	TRBV9	TRBJ1-2	-
CASSPLGTSGRGYEQYF	TGTGCCAGCAGCCCTCTAGGGACTAGCGGGAGAGGCTACGAGCAGTACTTC	TRBD2	TRBV5-6	TRBJ2-7	-
CASSYTSGAMELFF	TGTGCCAGCAGTTACACTAGCGGCGCTATGGAGCTGTTTTTT	TRBD2	TRBV12-3/TRBV12-4	TRBJ2-2	-
CSVAGQGANEQFF	TGCAGCGTTGCAGGGCAGGGGGCAAATGAGCAGTTCTTC	TRBD1	TRBV29-1	TRBJ2-1	-
CASSLSRGVEYF	TGTGCCAGCAGCCTATCGCGTGGGGTTGAGTACTTC	-	TRBV6-2/TRBV6-3	TRBJ2-7	-
CASSLNNGYEQYF	TGCGCCAGCAGCCTAAACAATGGTTACGAGCAGTACTTC	-	TRBV4-1	TRBJ2-7	-
CASSLGDFDSDTQYF	TGTGCCAGCAGCTTAGGGGACTTCGACTCGGATACGCAGTATTTT	-	TRBV7-2	TRBJ2-3	-
CASSLDWRKYNNEQFF	TGTGCCAGCAGCTTGGATTGGCGGAAATACAACAATGAGCAGTTCTTC	-	TRBV5-6	TRBJ2-1	-
CAWSVAAGSQETQYF	TGTGCCTGGAGTGTCGCGGCGGGATCCCAAGAGACCCAGTACTTC	-	TRBV30	TRBJ2-5	-
CASSQTGNNEQFF	TGCGCCAGCAGCCAGACAGGGAACAATGAGCAGTTCTTC	TRBD1	TRBV5-1	TRBJ2-1	few
CSVELREGGGANVLTF	TGCAGCGTTGAACTTCGAGAGGGGGGTGGGGCCAACGTCCTGACTTTC	-	TRBV29-1	TRBJ2-6	-
CSVEMGRWGNEQFF	TGCAGCGTTGAAATGGGGCGGTGGGGTAATGAGCAGTTCTTC	-	TRBV29-1	TRBJ2-1	-
CATADRGSYNEQFF	TGTGCCACCGCCGACAGGGGTTCCTACAATGAGCAGTTCTTC	TRBD1	TRBV24-1	TRBJ2-1	few
CASAETGVVYEQYF	TGTGCCAGCGCTGAGACAGGGGTAGTTTACGAGCAGTACTTC	TRBD1	TRBV27	TRBJ2-7	-
CASRTEDRGLIGELFF	TGTGCCAGTAGGACCGAAGACAGGGGGCTTATCGGGGAGCTGTTTTTT	TRBD1	TRBV19	TRBJ2-2	-
CASSQEGCTQYF	TGTGCCAGCAGCCAAGAGGGGTGTACGCAGTATTTT	-	TRBV3-1	TRBJ2-3	-
CASSLSGGPAYEQYF	TGTGCCAGCAGTCTCAGCGGGGGCCCTGCCTACGAGCAGTACTTC	TRBD2	TRBV7-6	TRBJ2-7	-
CASTLSGRVYNEQFF	TGTGCCAGCACCCTTAGCGGGAGGGTCTACAATGAGCAGTTCTTC	TRBD2	TRBV6-2/TRBV6-3	TRBJ2-1	few
CASSIRDSYNEQFF	TGTGCCAGTAGTATCCGGGACAGTTACAATGAGCAGTTCTTC	TRBD1	TRBV19	TRBJ2-1	once
CAIAPYSNQPQHF	TGTGCCATCGCACCTTATAGCAATCAGCCCCAGCATTTT	-	TRBV10-3	TRBJ1-5	-
CASSGGLFSGEQFF	TGTGCCAGCAGCGGTGGACTGTTTTCGGGTGAGCAGTTCTTC	-	TRBV7-2	TRBJ2-1	-
CASSPDINYGYTF	TGTGCCAGCAGCCCGGACATTAACTATGGCTACACCTTC	-	TRBV12-3/TRBV12-4	TRBJ1-2	-
CAVSGEKLFF	TGTGCCGTCTCGGGGGAAAAACTGTTTTTT	-	TRBV25-1	TRBJ1-4	once
CASSTLRTGGRDYGYTF	TGTGCCAGCAGTACCCTTCGTACAGGGGGCCGAGACTATGGCTACACCTTC	TRBD1	TRBV12-3/TRBV12-4	TRBJ1-2	-
CASSQVQTSYGYTF	TGTGCCAGCAGCCAAGTACAGACTTCCTATGGCTACACCTTC	-	TRBV14	TRBJ1-2	once
CSQPPREANEQFF	TGCAGCCAGCCTCCGCGGGAGGCGAATGAGCAGTTCTTC	TRBD2	TRBV29-1	TRBJ2-1	-
CASNQEWVGETQYF	TGCGCCAGCAACCAAGAATGGGTTGGAGAGACCCAGTACTTC	-	TRBV4-3	TRBJ2-5	-
CASSDTGSQDQPQHF	TGTGCCAGCAGTGACACAGGGTCCCAAGATCAGCCCCAGCATTTT	-	TRBV25-1	TRBJ1-5	once
CASSLEPSAYNEQFF	TGTGCCAGCAGCTTAGAACCATCCGCCTACAATGAGCAGTTCTTC	-	TRBV7-2	TRBJ2-1	-
CASKVGLAASYEQYF	TGTGCCAGCAAGGTTGGACTAGCGGCATCCTACGAGCAGTACTTC	TRBD2	TRBV27	TRBJ2-7	few
CASSQGQGAGNIQYF	TGTGCCAGCAGCCAAGGACAGGGGGCAGGGAACATTCAGTACTTC	TRBD1	TRBV4-2	TRBJ2-4	-
CASSQDPDSHGEAFF	TGCGCCAGCAGCCAAGATCCCGACAGTCACGGTGAAGCTTTCTTT	-	TRBV4-3	TRBJ1-1	-
CASSQGREMPGQEEEETQYF	TGCGCCAGCAGCCAAGGAAGAGAAATGCCCGGACAGGAGGAAGAAGAGACCCAGTACTTC	TRBD1	TRBV4-3	TRBJ2-5	few
CSARRTSGNSYEQYF	TGCAGTGCTAGGAGGACTAGCGGGAACTCCTACGAGCAGTACTTC	TRBD2	TRBV20-1	TRBJ2-7	-
CASSHAAGAANIQYF	TGCGCCAGCAGTCATGCGGCAGGGGCGGCCAACATTCAGTACTTC	-	TRBV5-1	TRBJ2-4	-
CASSLVIRAKDTQYF	TGTGCCAGCAGCTTAGTGATCAGGGCCAAAGATACGCAGTATTTT	-	TRBV7-8	TRBJ2-3	few
CSATGPPNTEAFF	TGCAGCGCCACGGGACCGCCGAACACTGAAGCTTTCTTT	-	TRBV29-1	TRBJ1-1	few
CASSSNRGANEKLFF	TGTGCCAGCAGCTCAAACAGGGGCGCTAATGAAAAACTGTTTTTT	TRBD1	TRBV7-2	TRBJ1-4	-
CATSIAGYEQYF	TGTGCCACCAGCATTGCGGGCTACGAGCAGTACTTC	-	TRBV15	TRBJ2-7	-
CASSLEGPPDTQYF	TGCGCCAGCAGCTTGGAAGGCCCACCGGATACGCAGTATTTT	-	TRBV5-1	TRBJ2-3	-
CASSWGGGPMRNEQFF	TGTGCCAGCAGCTGGGGCGGGGGCCCCATGAGGAATGAGCAGTTCTTC	-	TRBV11-2	TRBJ2-1	-
CSAENFDSLNTEAFF	TGCAGTGCTGAAAACTTCGACAGCCTCAACACTGAAGCTTTCTTT	-	TRBV20-1	TRBJ1-1	few
CASSSLENTEAFF	TGTGCCAGCAGCTCCCTTGAGAACACTGAAGCTTTCTTT	-	TRBV7-6	TRBJ1-1	-
CASSLGDSIRDTQYF	TGTGCCAGCAGTTTAGGTGACAGCATAAGAGATACGCAGTATTTT	-	TRBV12-3/TRBV12-4	TRBJ2-3	-
CSAEDREKNYGYTF	TGCAGTGCTGAGGACCGGGAAAAGAACTATGGCTACACCTTC	-	TRBV20-1	TRBJ1-2	-